This TCR beta chain emerged from a study of T cell responses to AZD1222 COVID-19 vaccine. V lost 0 bases, J lost 8 bases, and 4 bases stayed unmatched. The CDR3 is 15 amino acids. Germline CDR1 MNHEY, CDR2 SVGAGI. Findings of the study overall: At 160-218 and 743-854, vaccine-associated CD4 TCRs were dominant, and they spanned spike. Reportedly, nearly half the spike-specific TCRs target unmutated variant regions. The study found Spike-specific TCR breadth and depth rose after two AZD1222 doses.

On this clone: The antigen is undetermined.

Produced via immunoSEQ multiplex PCR; TCRdb's table is partial and in-frame only. The sample yields 150,000 or so clones, about nine tenths seen once. The TCR comes from an adult in good health. The material sequenced was peripheral blood, taken on day 0 of AZD1222 vaccination. The chain has TRBV6-5 and TRBJ1-6, with TRBD1 identical over 7 bases. The CDR3 DNA sequence: TGTGCCAGCAGTTACTCGTCCGGGACAGATTCACCCCTCCACTTT. Amino acid sequence: CASSYSSGTDSPLHF.